The T cell receptor beta chain described here comes from a study of blood T cell repertoires in COVID-19. Clinical history reported by participants formed the basis on which cohorts were assigned. Either two negative PCRs, clearance, or symptom resolution qualified Cohort 3 donors as recovered. As originally analysed: The assay estimated nucleated cells by amplifying reference gene primers. Profiling relied on immunoSEQ multiplex PCR, and the TCRdb table lists in-frame clones only, not all of them. V and J calls and clone size follow that table, whereas D and trimming were derived from the DNA. The sample includes approximately 380,000 clones, roughly 91% of them seen just once. The sequence was obtained from a woman younger than 30 who had recovered from COVID-19. Sequencing was carried out using PBMCs or T cells enriched from blood (not recorded which).

Here the CDR3 DNA reads TGCGCCAGCAGATCGGGACAGTTGTTCTCCTACGAGCAGTACTTC. Translation gives CASRSGQLFSYEQYF. The chain links TRBV10-2 to TRBJ2-7; 7 bases are a match to TRBD1. The CDR3 is 15 residues long. Trimming removed 6 bases from V and 0 bases from J; junction bases left unmatched: 8. CDR1 is WSHSY and CDR2 is SAAADI in the germline V gene.